The source of this T cell receptor beta chain is a study of blood T cell repertoires in COVID-19. At the level of the study: There were acute and convalescent COVID-19 samples, and they came from the United States, Italy and Spain. T cells, B-cell-depleted T cells, or PBMCs supplied cDNA or gDNA.

V lost 5 bases, J lost 9 bases, and 7 bases stayed unmatched. The length of the CDR3 is 13 residues. In germline, CDR1 is LNHDA, CDR2 SQIVND (reference sequence). This clone turned up a few times. Other nucleotide sequences from this sample produce the same CDR3. In the original analysis: Reference gene primer amplification gave estimated nucleated cell counts. TCRdb's table, derived via immunoSEQ multiplex PCR, lists solely in-frame clones and lacks some. V, J and clone size derive from that table, while D and trimming were established from the DNA sequence. The sample comprises some 100,000 clones, roughly 92% of which are singletons, and around 6% rests with the top ten.

The chain combines TRBV19 with TRBJ1-1; 9 bases are a match to TRBD1. The source is a man aged 65 to 79 with acute or convalescent COVID-19. Sequenced sample: peripheral blood. The CDR3 sequence: CASSLQQGAQAFF. The CDR3 nucleotides are TGTGCCAGTAGTTTGCAACAGGGGGCTCAAGCTTTCTTT.